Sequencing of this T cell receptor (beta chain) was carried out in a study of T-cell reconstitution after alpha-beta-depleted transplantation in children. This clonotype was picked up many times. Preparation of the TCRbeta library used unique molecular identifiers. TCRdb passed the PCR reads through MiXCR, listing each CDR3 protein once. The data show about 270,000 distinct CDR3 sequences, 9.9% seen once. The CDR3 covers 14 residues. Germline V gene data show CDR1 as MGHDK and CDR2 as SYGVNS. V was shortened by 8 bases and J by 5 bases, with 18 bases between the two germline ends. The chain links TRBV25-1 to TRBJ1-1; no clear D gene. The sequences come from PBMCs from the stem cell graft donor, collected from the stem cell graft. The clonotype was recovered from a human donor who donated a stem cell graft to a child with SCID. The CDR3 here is CASRHADRGTEAFF. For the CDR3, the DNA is TGTGCCAGCCGGCATGCGGATCGGGGAACTGAAGCTTTCTTT. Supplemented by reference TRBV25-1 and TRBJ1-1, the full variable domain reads EADIYQTPRYLVIGTGKKITLECSQTMGHDKMYWYQQDPGMELHLIHYSYGVNSTEKGDLSSESTVSRIRTEHFPLTLESARPSHTSQYLCASRHADRGTEAFFGQGTRLTVV.